The 30 T cell receptor beta chains given below trace back to one sample, sequenced in a study of beta chain features in type 1 diabetes. Investigators reverse transcribed all isolated RNA, so they sequenced expressed TCRB transcripts. TCRdb's table, derived via immunoSEQ multiplex PCR, lists solely in-frame clones and lacks some. In the table there are 350,000 to 450,000 clones, about 14% of which are singletons. Source material: naive CD4+ T cells from blood. Every receptor here comes from a woman younger than 30 in good health.

This clone has a handful of counts. The chain employs TRBV21-1 and TRBJ1-5; the D call of TRBD1 is as the table states it, not checked on the DNA. TRBV21-1 constitutes a pseudogene. The CDR3 totals 16 residues. The CDR3 loop is CASSKGCQESNQPQHF. CDR3 bases: TGTGCCAGCAGCAAAGGCTGTCAGGAATCCAATCAGCCCCAGCATTTT.

This clone was picked up a small number of times. The chain links TRBV6-5 to TRBJ1-2; TRBD1 agrees at 9 bases. Germline V lookup: CDR1 MNHEY, CDR2 SVGAGI. This CDR3 contains 12 residues. The V segment lost 6 bases and the J segment 8 bases; nucleotides outside the gene matches: 4. The chain's CDR3 is CASSGQGIGYTF. The DNA of the CDR3 is TGTGCCAGCAGCGGACAGGGGATAGGCTACACCTTC.

Concerning this clone itself: At the DNA level, this CDR3 is encoded by other sequences in the same sample as well. The chain combines TRBV11-2 with TRBJ2-1; D gene uncertain. The CDR3 is made up of 11 amino acids. V lost 2 bases and J 6 bases, leaving 2 bases between the germline ends. Per the germline V gene, CDR1 is SGHAT and CDR2 is FQNNGV. CDR3 DNA sequence: TGTGCCAGCAGCTTACGCAATGAGCAGTTCTTC. This gives the protein CASSLRNEQFF.

This clone was counted a few times. This chain uses TRBV14 with TRBJ2-1, with 11 bases that match TRBD2. The trim removed 6 bases at V and 5 bases at J, leaving 0 bases unmatched. CDR3 size: 13 residues. Germline CDR1 is SGHDN and CDR2 is FVKESK. The CDR3 sequence is CASRTSGNNEQFF. The CDR3 DNA reads as TGTGCCAGCAGGACTAGCGGGAACAATGAGCAGTTCTTC.

This clone was observed a few times. This chain links TRBV2 with TRBJ2-3, with TRBD2 matching 13 bases. The J segment lost 0 bases and the V segment lost 6 bases, leaving 9 bases of the junction unmatched. The germline V gene has CDR1 SNHLY and CDR2 FYNNEI. The CDR3 covers 18 residues. The CDR3 DNA sequence: TGTGCCAGCAGGGGGACTAGCGGGACCCCCCTAAGCACAGATACGCAGTATTTT. Protein product: CASRGTSGTPLSTDTQYF. Filled out from reference TRBV2 and TRBJ2-3, the complete variable domain reads EPEVTQTPSHQVTQMGQEVILRCVPISNHLYFYWYRQILGQKVEFLVSFYNNEISEKSEIFDDQFSVERPDGSNFTLKIRSTKLEDSAMYFCASRGTSGTPLSTDTQYFGPGTRLTVL.

The sample holds a few counts of this clone. In DNA form, the CDR3 reads TGTGCCAGCAGCGTAGACTGGGCGAGAGATACGCAGTATTTT. Translation gives CASSVDWARDTQYF. The chain employs TRBV9 and TRBJ2-3; D is uncertain. The CDR3 has 14 amino acids. Per germline, CDR1 SGDLS and CDR2 YYNGEE. V lost 0 bases and J 5 bases, leaving 10 bases between the germline ends.

The gene calls are TRBV2 and TRBJ1-1; 7 bases are shared with TRBD1. CDR3 length: 13 residues. Germline V CDR1 and CDR2: SNHLY, FYNNEI. V was pared by 6 bases and J by 1 base, with 2 bases of the junction left unmatched. CDR3 region: CASSGTANTEAFF. In DNA, the CDR3 is TGTGCCAGCAGCGGGACAGCGAACACTGAAGCTTTCTTT.

This clone was picked up a small number of times. V is TRBV9 and J is TRBJ2-5; TRBD1 agrees at 7 bases. The V segment lost 5 bases and the J segment 4 bases; nucleotides outside the gene matches: 8. Germline CDR1 reads SGDLS; CDR2 reads YYNGEE. The CDR3 runs 14 residues. The CDR3 sequence is CASRTDREGETQYF. The CDR3 DNA follows: TGTGCCAGCAGAACCGACAGGGAAGGAGAGACCCAGTACTTC.

This clone has only a few counts. The CDR3 DNA is TGTGCCTGGACTAGCGGGATCTCCTACAATGAGCAGTTCTTC. Protein: CAWTSGISYNEQFF. The chain links TRBV30 to TRBJ2-1; 9 bases match TRBD2. Germline CDR1 is GTSNPN and CDR2 is SVGIG (reference sequence). V gave up 4 bases and J gave up 0 bases; unmatched junction bases: 1. The CDR3 has 14 amino acids.

In this sample, this clone turned up a few times. V is TRBV11-1 and J is TRBJ1-1, with D perhaps matching TRBD1 (5 bases). Germline CDR1 and CDR2: SGHAT and FQDESV (reference sequence). The CDR3 covers 14 residues. Deletions cut 3 bases from V and 4 bases from J, with 12 bases between. The CDR3, as DNA: TGTGCCAGCAGCTTGCAGGGTCGTGTCACTGAAGCTTTCTTT. The encoded protein is CASSLQGRVTEAFF.

This clone has just a few counts. The V call is TRBV7-8, the J call TRBJ2-5; D is unclear. The CDR3 totals 12 residues. CDR1 is SGHVS, CDR2 FQNEAQ, per germline. V was shortened by 3 bases and J by 4 bases, with 6 bases between the two germline ends. CDR3 nucleotides: TGTGCCAGCAGCTTTTCATCAGAGACCCAGTACTTC. Its protein product is CASSFSSETQYF.

The rearrangement links TRBV28 to TRBJ2-2, with unresolved D. The germline V and J ends were trimmed by 4 bases and 4 bases, with 4 bases remaining between them. CDR3 length: 12 amino acids. CDR1 MDHEN and CDR2 SYDVKM come from the germline V gene. Here the CDR3 DNA reads TGTGCCAGCAGTTACGGCACCGGGGAGCTGTTTTTT. Translated: CASSYGTGELFF.

This clone appeared a few times. This sequence joins TRBV6-5 and TRBJ2-2, with 10 bases fitting TRBD2. The CDR3 has 15 amino acids. Germline V CDR1 and CDR2: MNHEY, SVGAGI. Unmatched junction bases numbered 4, after V lost 5 bases and J lost 4 bases. This CDR3 is CASSRTSGATGELFF. CDR3 DNA sequence: TGTGCCAGCAGTCGGACTAGCGGAGCCACCGGGGAGCTGTTTTTT.

The chain recombines TRBV11-1 with TRBJ2-2; a possible D gene is TRBD1 (6 bases). Germline CDR1 and CDR2: SGHAT and FQDESV (reference sequence). Trimming cost V 1 base and J 0 bases, with 9 bases left between them. This CDR3 spans 16 amino acids. The CDR3 sequence is CASSLDTGTNTGELFF. The CDR3, as DNA: TGTGCCAGCAGCTTAGACACAGGGACGAACACCGGGGAGCTGTTTTTT.

The rearrangement uses TRBV9 and TRBJ2-2; D remains ambiguous. The CDR3 sequence is 14 residues long. Germline values: CDR1 SGDLS, CDR2 YYNGEE. With 0 bases removed from V and 1 base from J, the gap between germline ends came to 4 bases. CDR3 amino acids: CASSVVQNTGELFF. The CDR3 coding sequence is TGTGCCAGCAGCGTAGTCCAGAACACCGGGGAGCTGTTTTTT.

This chain joins TRBV19 and TRBJ2-3; TRBD2 agrees at 8 bases. This CDR3 comprises 16 residues. The trim removed 4 bases at V and 6 bases at J, leaving 12 bases unmatched. Germline CDR1 reads LNHDA; CDR2 reads SQIVND (reference sequence). In DNA form, the CDR3 reads TGTGCCAGTAGTACGGGGGCAGCGGGAGTTTGGGATACGCAGTATTTT. Protein: CASSTGAAGVWDTQYF.

This clone showed up just a few times. Other DNA sequences in the sample encode the same CDR3. This chain connects TRBV7-2 to TRBJ2-7; 11 bases align to TRBD1. The CDR3 totals 15 residues. Per germline, CDR1 SGHTA and CDR2 FQGNSA. The trim removed 0 bases at V and 3 bases at J, leaving 1 base unmatched. DNA for the CDR3: TGTGCCAGCAGCTTAGCGGGGACAGGGGGCTACGAGCAGTACTTC. As protein: CASSLAGTGGYEQYF. Full variable domain (rest looked up from reference TRBV7-2 and TRBJ2-7): GAGVSQSPSNKVTEKGKDVELRCDPISGHTALYWYRQSLGQGLEFLIYFQGNSAPDKSGLPSDRFSAERTGGSVSTLTIQRTQQEDSAVYLCASSLAGTGGYEQYFGPGTRLTVT.

This sequence joins TRBV18 and TRBJ2-7; the match to TRBD1 covers 9 bases. Per germline, CDR1 KGHSH and CDR2 LQKENI. The V and J ends lost 8 bases and 2 bases, in that order; junction bases with no gene match: 4. This CDR3 spans 13 amino acids. For the CDR3, the DNA is TGTGCCAGCACAGGGACAGGGACCTACGAGCAGTACTTC. Its translation is CASTGTGTYEQYF. The entire variable domain, with the rest obtained from reference TRBV18 and TRBJ2-7, is as follows: NAGVMQNPRHLVRRRGQEARLRCSPMKGHSHVYWYRQLPEEGLKFMVYLQKENIIDESGMPKERFSAEFPKEGPSILRIQQVVRGDSAAYFCASTGTGTYEQYFGPGTRLTVT.

The V gene is TRBV27, the J gene TRBJ2-3; 11 positions match TRBD2. The CDR3 is made up of 15 amino acids. Trimming cost V 3 bases and J 3 bases; bases outside gene matches: 2. CDR1 and CDR2 (germline): MNHEY, SMNVEV (reference sequence). In DNA, the CDR3 is TGTGCCAGCAGTTTCACTAGCGGGAGTACAGATACGCAGTATTTT. Encoded protein: CASSFTSGSTDTQYF.

In its sample, this clone was seen a few times. The chain recombines TRBV4-1 with TRBJ1-1; D is undetermined. The CDR3 is made up of 13 amino acids. V was pared by 3 bases and J by 1 base, with 6 bases between. The germline V gene encodes CDR1 MGHRA and CDR2 YSYEKL. The CDR3, as DNA: TGCGCCAGCAGCCAGCGGTGGAACACTGAAGCTTTCTTT. Its protein product is CASSQRWNTEAFF.

This clone was picked up one time. The rearrangement links TRBV11-2 to TRBJ2-7; the D gene is possibly TRBD1 (6 bases). Deletions cut 5 bases from V and 3 bases from J, with 14 bases between. Per the germline V gene, CDR1 is SGHAT and CDR2 is FQNNGV. The CDR3 has 14 amino acids. The CDR3 here is CASSGGAGVYEQYF. As DNA, the CDR3 is TGTGCCAGCAGCGGAGGCGCAGGGGTCTACGAGCAGTACTTC. Full variable domain (rest looked up from reference TRBV11-2 and TRBJ2-7): EAGVAQSPRYKIIEKRQSVAFWCNPISGHATLYWYQQILGQGPKLLIQFQNNGVVDDSQLPKDRFSAERLKGVDSTLKIQPAKLEDSAVYLCASSGGAGVYEQYFGPGTRLTVT.

This clone was found a few times. The V call is TRBV30, the J call TRBJ2-5; D ambiguous. This CDR3 region has 13 residues. The germline V gene has CDR1 GTSNPN and CDR2 SVGIG (reference sequence). V lost 0 bases and J 4 bases, leaving 9 bases between the germline ends. CDR3 in amino acids: CAWSVQPGETQYF. CDR3 sequence (DNA): TGTGCCTGGAGTGTACAACCTGGAGAGACCCAGTACTTC.

Notes on this clone: At the DNA level, this CDR3 is encoded by other sequences in the same sample as well. The J gene is TRBJ2-2, the V gene TRBV2, with 8 bases identical to TRBD1. The CDR3 has 14 amino acids. Germline V CDR1 and CDR2: SNHLY, FYNNEI. V shed 6 bases and J 1 base; nucleotides not matched to a gene: 1. CDR3 sequence (DNA): TGTGCCAGCAGAGGACAGGGGAACACCGGGGAGCTGTTTTTT. This codes for CASRGQGNTGELFF. The variable domain in full, completed from reference TRBV2 and TRBJ2-2, reads EPEVTQTPSHQVTQMGQEVILRCVPISNHLYFYWYRQILGQKVEFLVSFYNNEISEKSEIFDDQFSVERPDGSNFTLKIRSTKLEDSAMYFCASRGQGNTGELFFGEGSRLTVL.

This clone has more than one count but fewer than ten. This chain links TRBV30 with TRBJ1-1, with D possibly matching TRBD1 (5 bases). The V end lost 1 base, the J end lost 2 bases, and 8 bases lay between the germline ends. The CDR3 consists of 13 residues. Germline assignment: CDR1 GTSNPN and CDR2 SVGIG (reference sequence). The CDR3 nucleotides read TGTGCCTGGAGTGCACAGGAAAACACTGAAGCTTTCTTT. This sequence encodes CAWSAQENTEAFF.

The chain has TRBV5-6 and TRBJ1-3; 8 bases align to TRBD1. The ends lost 5 bases at V and 0 bases at J; junction bases unmatched: 7. The CDR3 runs to 16 residues. From germline, CDR1 is SGHDT and CDR2 YYEEEE. CDR3: CASRRGQANSGNTIYF. Here the CDR3 DNA reads TGTGCCAGCAGACGGGGACAGGCGAACTCTGGAAACACCATATATTTT.

On this clone itself: The same CDR3 also results from other DNA sequences found in this sample. J is TRBJ2-1 and V is TRBV5-4; D ambiguous. Trimming left V 0 bases short and J 0 bases short, with 7 bases between. This CDR3 comprises 15 residues. Per germline, CDR1 SGHNT and CDR2 YYREEE (reference sequence). The CDR3 DNA reads TGTGCCAGCAGCTTGGTTTCGAGCTCCTACAATGAGCAGTTCTTC. As protein: CASSLVSSSYNEQFF.

The chain uses TRBV19 and TRBJ2-1; D unclear. V shed 4 bases and J shed 5 bases, with 9 bases lying between them. Looked up from germline, CDR1 is LNHDA and CDR2 is SQIVND (reference sequence). The CDR3 has 13 residues. The CDR3 DNA follows: TGTGCCAGTAGTAAGAACAGAGACAATGAGCAGTTCTTC. The encoded protein is CASSKNRDNEQFF.

The genes are TRBV28 and TRBJ1-1; no definite D call. There are 11 residues in the CDR3. Germline V CDR1 and CDR2: MDHEN, SYDVKM. V was cut by 3 bases and J by 8 bases, with 7 bases left in between. The chain's CDR3 is CASSLRHEAFF. The CDR3 region has the DNA TGTGCCAGCAGTTTGAGGCACGAAGCTTTCTTT.

This clone was observed a handful of times. V is TRBV7-3 and J is TRBJ2-4; D might be TRBD2 (6 bases). Between the trimmed V and J ends, which lost 3 bases and 8 bases, there was a span of 8 bases. This CDR3 has 12 residues. Germline lookup yields CDR1 SGHTA and CDR2 FQGTGA. This chain's CDR3 is CASSLSGDIQYF. For the CDR3, the DNA is TGTGCCAGCAGCTTGTCGGGGGACATTCAGTACTTC.

The chain is built from TRBV27 and TRBJ2-1, with TRBD2 as a possible D gene (5 bases). This CDR3 contains 10 residues. Germline CDR1 reads MNHEY; CDR2 reads SMNVEV (reference sequence). V lost 8 bases and J lost 9, with 8 bases in between. The CDR3 here is CASFAGEQFF. The CDR3 DNA reads as TGTGCCAGCTTCGCGGGTGAGCAGTTCTTC.